These 10 T cell receptor beta chains came from one sample sequenced in a study of T cell responses to AZD1222 COVID-19 vaccine. Here immunoSEQ multiplex PCR was the method, and the copy in TCRdb shows in-frame clones only, minus some. The repertoire holds 130,000 or so clones, with roughly 89% as singletons. The sequencing used peripheral blood, collected 28 days after the second dose of the MenACWY control vaccine. These TCRs come from an adult who received the MenACWY meningococcal vaccine as a control.

V is TRBV19 and J is TRBJ1-2, with a weak D call TRBD1 (6 bases). Germline values: CDR1 LNHDA, CDR2 SQIVND (reference sequence). The CDR3 loop spans 15 amino acids. Trimming stripped 3 bases from V and 3 bases from J, with 14 bases between. Here the CDR3 DNA reads TGTGCCAGTAGTATCGACAGGCAGTCTCACTATGGCTACACCTTC. As protein: CASSIDRQSHYGYTF. The full variable domain, in which reference TRBV19 and TRBJ1-2 provide the parts outside the CDR3, is DGGITQSPKYLFRKEGQNVTLSCEQNLNHDAMYWYRQDPGQGLRLIYYSQIVNDFQKGDIAEGYSVSREKKESFPLTVTSAQKNPTAFYLCASSIDRQSHYGYTFGSGTRLTVV.

This rearrangement joins TRBV27 to TRBJ1-6, with a tentative D call TRBD1 (6 bases). Germline V gives CDR1 MNHEY, CDR2 SMNVEV (reference sequence). The CDR3 totals 14 residues. With 2 bases removed from V and 7 bases from J, the gap between germline ends came to 9 bases. CDR3 DNA sequence: TGTGCCAGCAGTTTAAGGGGGATCAATTCACCCCTCCACTTT. Translation: CASSLRGINSPLHF.

This chain uses TRBV2 with TRBJ1-4, with 8 bases fitting TRBD1. The germline gives CDR1 SNHLY, CDR2 FYNNEI. The CDR3 is made up of 14 amino acids. J was trimmed by 6 bases and V by 6 bases; bases with no gene match: 6. CDR3 residues: CASRGTGAYEKLFF. The CDR3, as DNA: TGTGCCAGCAGGGGGACAGGAGCTTATGAAAAACTGTTTTTT.

CDR3 sequence reads: CASSVGLAGAGELFF. Written as DNA, the CDR3 is TGTGCCAGCAGCGTAGGACTAGCGGGAGCCGGGGAGCTGTTTTTT. The rearrangement joins TRBV9 to TRBJ2-2; 12 nucleotides align to TRBD2. Germline values: CDR1 SGDLS, CDR2 YYNGEE. V gave up 0 bases and J gave up 6 bases; unmatched junction bases: 0. The length of the CDR3 is 15 residues.

V is TRBV24-1 and J is TRBJ2-1; D possibly corresponds to TRBD2 (6 bases). CDR1 and CDR2 (germline): KGHDR, SFDVKD. V was shortened by 3 bases and J by 0 bases, with 11 bases between the two germline ends. This CDR3 region has 16 residues. CDR3 amino acids: CATSDVDYGSYNEQFF. CDR3 nucleotide sequence: TGTGCCACCAGTGATGTGGACTACGGCTCCTACAATGAGCAGTTCTTC.

This chain connects TRBV28 to TRBJ1-5, with a weak D call TRBD1 (5 bases). The CDR3 runs to 13 residues. Germline V gene sequence: CDR1 MDHEN, CDR2 SYDVKM. V lost 6 bases, J lost 5 bases, and 11 bases lay in between. The CDR3: CASRTGTYQPQHF. CDR3 sequence (DNA): TGTGCCAGCAGAACAGGAACTTATCAGCCCCAGCATTTT.

The J gene is TRBJ1-5, the V gene TRBV7-2, with 8 bases that match TRBD1. CDR3 size: 17 residues. The V and J ends lost 1 base and 1 base, in that order; junction bases with no gene match: 6. Germline-derived CDR1 and CDR2 are SGHTA and FQGNSA. The CDR3 sequence is CASSLVFGQGSNQPQHF. CDR3 in DNA: TGTGCCAGCAGCTTAGTCTTTGGACAGGGAAGCAATCAGCCCCAGCATTTT.

The rearrangement uses TRBV9 and TRBJ2-2, with D possibly matching TRBD1 (6 bases). The V gene lost 4 bases and the J gene lost 4 bases, with 17 bases spanning the gap. Per the germline V gene, CDR1 is SGDLS and CDR2 is YYNGEE. This CDR3 comprises 16 residues. CDR3 coding DNA: TGTGCCAGCAGCTCCTACAGGGACCCAGGCACCGGGGAGCTGTTTTTT. It specifies CASSSYRDPGTGELFF.

V gene TRBV7-3 combines with J gene TRBJ2-2, with 11 bases that match TRBD2. CDR1 is SGHTA, CDR2 FQGTGA, per germline. The CDR3 spans 16 residues. V shed 5 bases, J shed 3 bases, and the junction held 5 bases outside the gene matches. The CDR3: CASSGTSGRYTGELFF. In nucleotides, the CDR3 is TGTGCCAGCAGCGGAACTAGCGGGAGATACACCGGGGAGCTGTTTTTT.

The CDR3 loop is CASTPRGWNYGYTF. CDR3 nucleotide sequence: TGTGCCAGCACCCCCAGGGGGTGGAACTATGGCTACACCTTC. The chain links TRBV6-5 to TRBJ1-2; TRBD1 matches at 7 bases. The CDR3 spans 14 residues. The V gene end was trimmed by 7 bases and the J gene end by 2 bases; junction bases not matched to a gene: 7. Germline V gene data show CDR1 as MNHEY and CDR2 as SVGAGI.